These T cell receptor beta chains were read from a single sample in a study of T-cell memory formation after mild COVID-19. TCRdb reprocessed the 5' RACE reads with MiXCR, giving one entry per CDR3 protein. The sample has 350,000 to 400,000 distinct CDR3 sequences; 14% are singletons. Specimen: PBMCs or a T cell subset sorted from them (not recorded which). These TCRs come from a man aged 18 to 30 who had mild COVID-19 (a few samples of this study predate the infection). Cell type and time point are not known. CDR3s include the opening cysteine and the closing phenylalanine or tryptophan. The D gene is left open where the match is weak. Size is omitted from some rows. Given values are once, few, many or a class for expanded clones.

>many|TRBJ2-3|TRBD1|TRBV12-3/TRBV12-4
CASIAGGTGPTDTQYF
TGTGCCAGCATTGCCGGTGGGACAGGGCCCACAGATACGCAGTATTTT
>few|TRBJ1-1|.|TRBV29-1
CPGASGNTEAFF
TGCCCTGGGGCCTCGGGGAACACTGAAGCTTTCTTT
>many|TRBJ2-3|.|TRBV5-1
CASSLQGRLTDTQYF
TGCGCCAGCAGCTTGCAGGGAAGACTTACGGATACGCAGTATTTT
>few|TRBJ1-1|.|TRBV5-1
CASSLADGNTEAFF
TGCGCCAGCAGCTTGGCCGACGGGAACACTGAAGCTTTCTTT
>.|TRBJ2-5|TRBD2|TRBV4-1
CASSARTSGGRETQYF
TGCGCCAGCAGCGCGCGGACTAGCGGGGGACGGGAGACCCAGTACTTC
>few|TRBJ2-1|TRBD1|TRBV7-2
CASSVDRGRVNEQFF
TGTGCCAGCAGCGTCGACAGGGGGCGAGTAAATGAGCAGTTCTTC
>many|TRBJ2-7|TRBD2|TRBV7-2
CASSLASGGGHEQYF
TGTGCCAGCAGCTTAGCGAGCGGGGGGGGCCACGAGCAGTACTTC
>few|TRBJ2-3|.|TRBV5-1
CASSSTYTRPRADTQYF
TGCGCCAGCAGCTCGACGTATACCCGACCCCGGGCAGATACGCAGTATTTT
>.|TRBJ2-5|TRBD2|TRBV12-3/TRBV12-4
CASSPRTSGTQETQYF
TGTGCCAGCAGTCCCAGGACTAGCGGGACCCAAGAGACCCAGTACTTC
>.|TRBJ1-6|.|TRBV4-2
CASSLTGVNSPLHF
TGTGCCAGCAGCCTAACAGGAGTTAATTCACCCCTCCACTTT
>few|TRBJ1-5|.|TRBV20-1
CSALGEGPQHF
TGCAGTGCACTAGGAGAAGGGCCCCAGCATTTT
>few|TRBJ2-5|.|TRBV12-3/TRBV12-4
CASSFSSETQYF
TGTGCCAGCAGTTTTAGCTCAGAGACCCAGTACTTC
>few|TRBJ2-2|.|TRBV7-6
CASSLVYLSVAPHTGELFF
TGTGCCAGCAGCTTAGTCTACCTATCCGTGGCCCCACACACCGGGGAGCTGTTTTTT
>few|TRBJ2-3|.|TRBV7-2
CASSNEDWLTDTQYF
TGTGCCAGCAGCAATGAGGACTGGCTCACAGATACGCAGTATTTT
>.|TRBJ2-2|.|TRBV5-1
CASSSGYTGELFF
TGCGCCAGCAGTTCAGGGTACACCGGGGAGCTGTTTTTT
>few|TRBJ1-1|.|TRBV20-1
CSAGQLNTEAFF
TGCAGTGCCGGACAGTTGAACACTGAAGCTTTCTTT
>.|TRBJ2-2|TRBD1|TRBV5-1
CASSTRTGGELFF
TGCGCCAGCAGCACTCGGACAGGCGGGGAGCTGTTTTTT
>few|TRBJ2-1|TRBD2|TRBV10-1
CASSEGSGDYNEQFF
TGCGCCAGCAGTGAAGGTAGCGGGGACTACAATGAGCAGTTCTTC
>.|TRBJ2-1|.|TRBV29-1
CSVDTSEQFF
TGCAGCGTTGACACGAGTGAGCAGTTCTTC
>few|TRBJ2-7|TRBD1|TRBV30
CAWIDRDSSYEQYF
TGTGCCTGGATAGACAGGGACAGCTCCTACGAGCAGTACTTC
>.|TRBJ2-1|.|TRBV6-4
CASSDGWAGAREQFF
TGTGCCAGCAGTGACGGATGGGCAGGGGCGCGTGAGCAGTTCTTC
>few|TRBJ1-6|TRBD1|TRBV7-3
CASSSVGQGTSPLHF
TGTGCCAGCAGCTCAGTGGGACAGGGGACCTCACCCCTCCACTTT
>once|TRBJ2-5|.|TRBV15
CATSTILQGFQETQYF
TGTGCCACCAGCACGATATTACAGGGATTCCAAGAGACCCAGTACTTC
>few|TRBJ1-4|.|TRBV7-6
CASSLFGGGEKLFF
TGTGCCAGCAGCTTATTCGGGGGAGGTGAAAAACTGTTTTTT
>.|TRBJ1-4|TRBD1|TRBV24-1
CATLNGDRGCEKLFF
TGTGCCACCTTGAATGGGGACAGGGGCTGTGAAAAACTGTTTTTT
>many|TRBJ1-2|TRBD1|TRBV5-1
CASSLEGGRNYGYTF
TGCGCCAGCAGCTTGGAAGGGGGCCGGAACTATGGCTACACCTTC
>many|TRBJ1-5|.|TRBV7-2
CASSLVRDQPQHF
TGTGCCAGCAGCTTAGTTAGGGATCAGCCCCAGCATTTT
>.|TRBJ2-7|TRBD1|TRBV7-9
CASSQTGIEQYF
TGTGCCAGCAGCCAGACAGGGATCGAGCAGTACTTC
>.|TRBJ1-1|TRBD1|TRBV29-1
CSGTGTYTEAFF
TGCAGCGGGACAGGGACCTACACTGAAGCTTTCTTT
>.|TRBJ2-2|.|TRBV9
CASSAKYGTGELFF
TGTGCCAGCAGCGCCAAGTATGGCACCGGGGAGCTGTTTTTT
>many|TRBJ2-3|.|TRBV7-2
CASSQTSTITDTQYF
TGTGCCAGCAGCCAAACCTCGACTATCACAGATACGCAGTATTTT
>.|TRBJ2-2|TRBD1|TRBV7-3
CDSSSAGQGATGTGELFF
TGTGACAGCAGCTCCGCGGGACAGGGAGCCACGGGCACCGGGGAGCTGTTTTTT
>few|TRBJ2-3|TRBD2|TRBV7-3
CASRLAGTSTDTQYF
TGTGCCAGCAGGCTAGCGGGGACCAGCACAGATACGCAGTATTTT
>few|TRBJ2-4|.|TRBV5-1
CASSLEGGEDIQYF
TGCGCCAGCAGCTTGGAGGGGGGCGAAGACATTCAGTACTTC
>.|TRBJ2-3|.|TRBV20-1
CSAPPRDTDTQYF
TGCAGTGCCCCCCCCCGGGACACAGATACGCAGTATTTT
>.|TRBJ2-1|TRBD2|TRBV11-2
CASSSPGGSYNEQFF
TGTGCCAGCAGCTCTCCGGGGGGCTCCTACAATGAGCAGTTCTTC
>many|TRBJ2-3|.|TRBV5-1
CASSWDSEGTDTQYF
TGCGCCAGCAGCTGGGACTCCGAAGGGACAGATACGCAGTATTTT
>.|TRBJ2-1|.|TRBV24-1
CATSELGRAEQFF
TGTGCCACCAGTGAACTCGGACGGGCTGAGCAGTTCTTC
>few|TRBJ2-3|.|TRBV6-6
CASSYLGQWDDTQYF
TGTGCCAGCAGTTATTTAGGACAATGGGACGATACGCAGTATTTT
>.|TRBJ1-1|.|TRBV6-5
CASSLGYVNTEAFF
TGTGCCAGCAGCCTCGGGTATGTGAACACTGAAGCTTTCTTT
>many|TRBJ1-2|.|TRBV4-3
CASSYSREDANYGYTF
TGCGCCAGCAGCTATTCTCGGGAGGATGCTAACTATGGCTACACCTTC